The rows below give T cell receptor beta chains drawn from one sample of a study of identical twins. MiXCR, run by TCRdb on the 5' RACE reads, gives a single entry per CDR3 protein. The sample contains around 530,000 distinct CDR3 sequences, 13% to 15% of which appear only once. This sample also appeared in a second study, on yellow fever vaccine responses in identical twins.

Specimen: CD4+ T cells sorted from blood. All receptors come from a woman younger than 30 in good health. Each CDR3 is given with its conserved first and last residue. Fields, in order: CDR3 DNA, CDR3 protein, CDR3 length, J gene, clone size, V gene, D gene. The D gene is left open where the match is weak. The size entry is marked missing in some rows and otherwise reads once, few, many or a size class.

cdr3_nt: TGCGCCAGCAGCTTCGAACCACAGGGCCTTGAGCAGTTCTTC
cdr3_aa: CASSFEPQGLEQFF
cdr3_length: 14
j_call: TRBJ2-1
clone_size: few
v_call: TRBV4-1
d_call: .

cdr3_nt: TGTGCCAGCAGCTCTGGCAGGGCTCAAGAGACCCAGTACTTC
cdr3_aa: CASSSGRAQETQYF
cdr3_length: 14
j_call: TRBJ2-5
clone_size: few
v_call: TRBV27
d_call: .

cdr3_nt: TGTGCCAGCAGTTTATGGGCTCGCCGTGGGGAGCAGTACTTC
cdr3_aa: CASSLWARRGEQYF
cdr3_length: 14
j_call: TRBJ2-7
clone_size: .
v_call: TRBV28
d_call: .

cdr3_nt: TGTGCCACCAGTGATTCATGGGGGTTTGACAATGAGCAGTTCTTC
cdr3_aa: CATSDSWGFDNEQFF
cdr3_length: 15
j_call: TRBJ2-1
clone_size: few
v_call: TRBV24-1
d_call: .

cdr3_nt: TGCAGCGTTAAGACTAGCGGGGGCTTCTACAATGAGCAGTTCTTC
cdr3_aa: CSVKTSGGFYNEQFF
cdr3_length: 15
j_call: TRBJ2-1
clone_size: few
v_call: TRBV29-1
d_call: TRBD2

cdr3_nt: TGTGCCAGCAGCATCGACAGGGTAGTCTATGAAAAACTGTTTTTT
cdr3_aa: CASSIDRVVYEKLFF
cdr3_length: 15
j_call: TRBJ1-4
clone_size: .
v_call: TRBV7-8
d_call: TRBD1

cdr3_nt: TGTGCCAGCAGCCTAAAGGACAGGAGCACAGATACGCAGTATTTT
cdr3_aa: CASSLKDRSTDTQYF
cdr3_length: 15
j_call: TRBJ2-3
clone_size: few
v_call: TRBV7-9
d_call: TRBD1

cdr3_nt: TGTGCCAGCAGCTTAAGTAGTGGACAGGGGCCCTACGAGCAGTACTTC
cdr3_aa: CASSLSSGQGPYEQYF
cdr3_length: 16
j_call: TRBJ2-7
clone_size: .
v_call: TRBV7-8
d_call: TRBD1

cdr3_nt: TGTGCCAGCAGTTTTGCCGGATCAGAAAAACTGTTTTTT
cdr3_aa: CASSFAGSEKLFF
cdr3_length: 13
j_call: TRBJ1-4
clone_size: .
v_call: TRBV12-3/TRBV12-4
d_call: .

cdr3_nt: TGTGCCACCAGTGATGGCCCCACGGGGTCCCCCCTCTTC
cdr3_aa: CATSDGPTGSPLF
cdr3_length: 13
j_call: TRBJ2-1
clone_size: few
v_call: TRBV24-1
d_call: .

cdr3_nt: TGCGCCAGCAGACAAGGAACCAGCGGGAGCACCGGGGAGCTGTTTTTT
cdr3_aa: CASRQGTSGSTGELFF
cdr3_length: 16
j_call: TRBJ2-2
clone_size: .
v_call: TRBV5-1
d_call: TRBD2

cdr3_nt: TGTGCCACCATGAGGTTTAGAGGGGGCCTAATCACCGGGGAGCTGTTTTTT
cdr3_aa: CATMRFRGGLITGELFF
cdr3_length: 17
j_call: TRBJ2-2
clone_size: .
v_call: TRBV10-3
d_call: TRBD1

cdr3_nt: TGTGCCAGCAGCCTTCGGACTACATCATCAAATTCACCCCTCCACTTT
cdr3_aa: CASSLRTTSSNSPLHF
cdr3_length: 16
j_call: TRBJ1-6
clone_size: .
v_call: TRBV5-6
d_call: .

cdr3_nt: TGTGCCAGCAGCCCACCAGGCAGGGTGGGCCTAAGGCAGTATTTT
cdr3_aa: CASSPPGRVGLRQYF
cdr3_length: 15
j_call: TRBJ2-3
clone_size: many
v_call: TRBV12-3/TRBV12-4
d_call: .

cdr3_nt: TGTGCCAGCAGCTTAGACTATAACAATGAGCAGTTCTTC
cdr3_aa: CASSLDYNNEQFF
cdr3_length: 13
j_call: TRBJ2-1
clone_size: .
v_call: TRBV7-7
d_call: .

cdr3_nt: TGTGCCAGCAGCCTCAACAGCCCGGCGGGCACTGAAGCTTTCTTT
cdr3_aa: CASSLNSPAGTEAFF
cdr3_length: 15
j_call: TRBJ1-1
clone_size: few
v_call: TRBV7-9
d_call: .

cdr3_nt: TGTGCCAGTAAAAAACGACAGTCCTACGAGCAGTACTTC
cdr3_aa: CASKKRQSYEQYF
cdr3_length: 13
j_call: TRBJ2-7
clone_size: few
v_call: TRBV19
d_call: .